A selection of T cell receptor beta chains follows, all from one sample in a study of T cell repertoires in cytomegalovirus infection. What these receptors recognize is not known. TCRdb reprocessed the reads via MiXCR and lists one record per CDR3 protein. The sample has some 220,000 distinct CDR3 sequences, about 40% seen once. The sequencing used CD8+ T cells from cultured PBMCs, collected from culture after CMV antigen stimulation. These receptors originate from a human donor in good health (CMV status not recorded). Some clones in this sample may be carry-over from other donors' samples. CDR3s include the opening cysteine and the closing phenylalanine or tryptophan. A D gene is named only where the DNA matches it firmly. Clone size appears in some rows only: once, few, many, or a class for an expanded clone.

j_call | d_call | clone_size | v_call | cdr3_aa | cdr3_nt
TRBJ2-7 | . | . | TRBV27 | CASGPQAWVHEQYF | TGTGCCAGCGGACCCCAGGCGTGGGTCCACGAGCAGTACTTC
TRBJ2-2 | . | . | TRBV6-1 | CASSDPLTLFTGELFF | TGTGCCAGCAGTGATCCCTTGACACTCTTCACCGGGGAGCTGTTTTTT
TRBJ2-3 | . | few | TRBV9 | CASSVVTGPDTQYF | TGTGCCAGCAGCGTAGTAACAGGGCCAGATACGCAGTATTTT
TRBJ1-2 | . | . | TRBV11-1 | CASSRSGGGARNYGYTF | TGTGCCAGCAGCCGATCCGGCGGGGGGGCGCGGAACTATGGCTACACCTTC
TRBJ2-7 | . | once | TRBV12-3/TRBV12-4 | CASSPWGVGEQYF | TGTGCCAGCAGTCCATGGGGGGTGGGAGAGCAGTACTTC
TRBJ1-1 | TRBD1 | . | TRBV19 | CASSPPGQENTEAFF | TGTGCCAGTAGTCCCCCGGGACAGGAGAACACTGAAGCTTTCTTT
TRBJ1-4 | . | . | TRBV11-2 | CASSLWPGRDGNEKLFF | TGTGCCAGCAGCTTGTGGCCCGGACGAGATGGTAATGAAAAACTGTTTTTT
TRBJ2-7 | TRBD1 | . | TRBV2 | CASLTGTEAYEQYF | TGTGCCAGCTTGACAGGGACAGAAGCCTACGAGCAGTACTTC
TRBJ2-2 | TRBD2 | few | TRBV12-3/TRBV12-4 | CASSLIAGGDTGELFF | TGTGCCAGCAGTTTAATAGCGGGGGGCGACACCGGGGAGCTGTTTTTT
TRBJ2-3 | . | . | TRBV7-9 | CASRYQQGLTDTQYF | TGTGCCAGCAGGTATCAACAGGGACTCACAGATACGCAGTATTTT
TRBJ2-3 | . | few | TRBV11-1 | CASSTGAGTDTQYF | TGTGCCAGCAGCACCGGGGCCGGGACAGATACGCAGTATTTT
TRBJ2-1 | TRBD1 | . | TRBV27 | CASSTGTGGGNEQFF | TGTGCCAGCAGCACCGGGACAGGGGGCGGAAATGAGCAGTTCTTC